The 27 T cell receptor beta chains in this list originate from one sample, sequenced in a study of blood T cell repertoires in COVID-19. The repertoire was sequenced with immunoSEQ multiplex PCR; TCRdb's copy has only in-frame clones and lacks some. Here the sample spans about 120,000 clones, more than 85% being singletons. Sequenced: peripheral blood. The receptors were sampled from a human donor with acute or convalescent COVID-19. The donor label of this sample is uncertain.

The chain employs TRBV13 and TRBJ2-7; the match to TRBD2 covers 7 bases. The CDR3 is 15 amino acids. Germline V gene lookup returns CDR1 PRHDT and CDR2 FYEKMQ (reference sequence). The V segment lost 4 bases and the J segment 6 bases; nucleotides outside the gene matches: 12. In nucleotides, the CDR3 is TGTGCCAGCAGCTCATCCGGGACGGGAGGTGGCGAGCAGTACTTC. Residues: CASSSSGTGGGEQYF.

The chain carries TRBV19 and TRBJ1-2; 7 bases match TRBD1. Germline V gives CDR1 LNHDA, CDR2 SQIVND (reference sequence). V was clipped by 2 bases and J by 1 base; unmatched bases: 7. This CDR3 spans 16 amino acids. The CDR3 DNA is TGTGCCAGTAGTATACGCGGGACAGCTATTAACTATGGCTACACCTTC. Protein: CASSIRGTAINYGYTF.

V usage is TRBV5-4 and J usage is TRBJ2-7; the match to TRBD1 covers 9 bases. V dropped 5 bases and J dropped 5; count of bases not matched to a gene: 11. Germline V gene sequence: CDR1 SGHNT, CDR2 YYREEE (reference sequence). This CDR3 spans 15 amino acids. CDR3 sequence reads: CASSVDLQGANEQYF. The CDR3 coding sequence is TGTGCCAGCAGTGTTGACTTACAGGGGGCGAACGAGCAGTACTTC.

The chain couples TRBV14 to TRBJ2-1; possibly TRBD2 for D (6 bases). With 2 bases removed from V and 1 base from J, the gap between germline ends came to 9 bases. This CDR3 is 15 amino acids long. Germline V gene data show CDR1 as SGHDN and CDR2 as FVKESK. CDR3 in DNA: TGTGCCAGCAGCCAAATTCGGGAGTCCTACAATGAGCAGTTCTTC. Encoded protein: CASSQIRESYNEQFF.

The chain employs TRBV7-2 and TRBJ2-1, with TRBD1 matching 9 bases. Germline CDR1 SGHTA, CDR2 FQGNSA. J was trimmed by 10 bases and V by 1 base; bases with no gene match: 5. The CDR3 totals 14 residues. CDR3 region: CASSLGTGAREQFF. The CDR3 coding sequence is TGTGCCAGCAGCTTAGGGACAGGGGCGCGAGAGCAGTTCTTC.

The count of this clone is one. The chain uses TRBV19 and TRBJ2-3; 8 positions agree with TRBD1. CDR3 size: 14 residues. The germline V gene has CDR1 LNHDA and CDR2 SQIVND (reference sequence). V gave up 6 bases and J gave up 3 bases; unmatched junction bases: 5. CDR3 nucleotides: TGTGCCAGTAGGATGACAGGGGCGACAGATACGCAGTATTTT. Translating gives CASRMTGATDTQYF.

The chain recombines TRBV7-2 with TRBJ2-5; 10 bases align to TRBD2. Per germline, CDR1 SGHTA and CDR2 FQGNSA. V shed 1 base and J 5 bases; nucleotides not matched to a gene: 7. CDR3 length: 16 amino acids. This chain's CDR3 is CASSLGSAGGGETQYF. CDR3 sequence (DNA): TGTGCCAGCAGCTTAGGATCAGCGGGAGGGGGGGAGACCCAGTACTTC.

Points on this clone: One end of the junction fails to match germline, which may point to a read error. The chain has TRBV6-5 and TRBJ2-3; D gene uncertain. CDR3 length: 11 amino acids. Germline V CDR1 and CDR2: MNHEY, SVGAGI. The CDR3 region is CATSQTDTQYF. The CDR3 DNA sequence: TGTGCCACCAGTCAGACAGATACGCAGTATTTT.

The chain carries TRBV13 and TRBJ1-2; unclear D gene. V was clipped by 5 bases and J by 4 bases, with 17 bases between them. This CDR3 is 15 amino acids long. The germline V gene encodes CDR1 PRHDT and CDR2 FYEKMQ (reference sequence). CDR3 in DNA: TGTGCCAGCAGCCCGCTCATCGGAAGGAGCTATGGCTACACCTTC. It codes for CASSPLIGRSYGYTF.

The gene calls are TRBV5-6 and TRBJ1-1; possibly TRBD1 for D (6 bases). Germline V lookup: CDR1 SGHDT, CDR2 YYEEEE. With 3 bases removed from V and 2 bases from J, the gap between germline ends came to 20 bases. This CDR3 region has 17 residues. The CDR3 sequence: CASSSLAFTGTNTEAFF. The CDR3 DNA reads TGTGCCAGCAGCTCCCTAGCCTTTACAGGGACCAACACTGAAGCTTTCTTT.

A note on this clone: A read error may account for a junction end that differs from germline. This CDR3 reads CASRGGLAETQYF. As DNA, the CDR3 is TGTGCCAGCAGGGGGGGACTAGCAGAGACGCAGTATTTT. V usage is TRBV2 and J usage is TRBJ2-3, with 9 bases aligning to TRBD2. The CDR3 consists of 13 residues. Germline values: CDR1 SNHLY, CDR2 FYNNEI.

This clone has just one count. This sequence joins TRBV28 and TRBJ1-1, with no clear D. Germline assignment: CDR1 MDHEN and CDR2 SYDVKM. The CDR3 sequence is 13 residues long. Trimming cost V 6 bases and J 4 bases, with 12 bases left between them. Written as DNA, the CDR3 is TGTGCCAGCAGCAGCCCAGGTTTCACTGAAGCTTTCTTT. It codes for CASSSPGFTEAFF.

The chain's CDR3 is CASSPSGGVGADTQYF. Here the CDR3 DNA reads TGTGCCAGCAGCCCCTCCGGAGGGGTGGGTGCGGATACGCAGTATTTT. The genes are TRBV5-4 and TRBJ2-3, with a tentative D call TRBD2 (6 bases). Germline assignment: CDR1 SGHNT and CDR2 YYREEE (reference sequence). This CDR3 has 16 amino acids. V lost 4 bases, J lost 6 bases, and 21 bases lay in between.

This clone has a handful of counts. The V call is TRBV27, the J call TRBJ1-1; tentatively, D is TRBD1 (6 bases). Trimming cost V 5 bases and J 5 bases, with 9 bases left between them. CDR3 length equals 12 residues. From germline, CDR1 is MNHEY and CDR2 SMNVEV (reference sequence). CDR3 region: CASSNTGTEAFF. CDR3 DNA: TGTGCCAGCAGTAACACAGGGACTGAAGCTTTCTTT.

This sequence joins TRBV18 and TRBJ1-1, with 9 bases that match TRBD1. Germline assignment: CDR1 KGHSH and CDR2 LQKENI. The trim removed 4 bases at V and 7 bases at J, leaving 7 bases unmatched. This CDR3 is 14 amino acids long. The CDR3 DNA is TGTGCCAGCTCACTGGGACAGGGTGACCGTGAAGCTTTCTTT. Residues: CASSLGQGDREAFF.

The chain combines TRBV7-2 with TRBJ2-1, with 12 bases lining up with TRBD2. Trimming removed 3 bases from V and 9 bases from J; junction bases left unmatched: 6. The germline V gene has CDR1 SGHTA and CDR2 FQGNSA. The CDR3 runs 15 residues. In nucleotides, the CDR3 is TGTGCCAGCAGCTTCGGACTAGCGGGGATGGGTGAGCAGTTCTTC. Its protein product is CASSFGLAGMGEQFF.

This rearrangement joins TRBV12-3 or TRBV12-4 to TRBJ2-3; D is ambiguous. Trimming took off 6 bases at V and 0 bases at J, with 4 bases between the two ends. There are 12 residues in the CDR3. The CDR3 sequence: CASRSSTDTQYF. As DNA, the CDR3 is TGTGCCAGCAGGTCAAGCACAGATACGCAGTATTTT.

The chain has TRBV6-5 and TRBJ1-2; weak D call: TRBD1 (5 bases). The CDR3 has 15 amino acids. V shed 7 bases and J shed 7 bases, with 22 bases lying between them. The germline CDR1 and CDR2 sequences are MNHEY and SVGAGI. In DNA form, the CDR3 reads TGTGCCAGCACCCCACCGGGGGGTCGGGACGTTGGCTACACCTTC. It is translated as CASTPPGGRDVGYTF.

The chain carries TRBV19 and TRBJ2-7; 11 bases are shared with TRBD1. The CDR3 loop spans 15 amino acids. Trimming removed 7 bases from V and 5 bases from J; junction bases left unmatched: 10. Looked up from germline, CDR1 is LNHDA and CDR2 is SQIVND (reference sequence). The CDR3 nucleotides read TGTGCCAGTACTGATGGACAGGGGGCTAAAGACGAGCAGTACTTC. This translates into CASTDGQGAKDEQYF.

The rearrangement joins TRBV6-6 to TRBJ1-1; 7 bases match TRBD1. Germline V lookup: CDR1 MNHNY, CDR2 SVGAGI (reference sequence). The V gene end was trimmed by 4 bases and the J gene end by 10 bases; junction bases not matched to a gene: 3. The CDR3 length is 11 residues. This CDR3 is CASSLEGAAFF. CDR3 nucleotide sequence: TGTGCCAGCAGTTTGGAGGGGGCAGCTTTCTTT.

The CDR3 loop reads CASSEGLRGNQPQHF. The DNA for the CDR3 is TGTGCCAGCAGTGAAGGATTACGGGGCAATCAGCCCCAGCATTTT. The chain uses TRBV6-1 and TRBJ1-5, with D unresolved. The CDR3 runs to 15 residues. Trimming shortened V by 1 base and J by 2 bases, and 9 bases separated the two germline ends. Germline assignment: CDR1 MNHNS and CDR2 SASEGT.

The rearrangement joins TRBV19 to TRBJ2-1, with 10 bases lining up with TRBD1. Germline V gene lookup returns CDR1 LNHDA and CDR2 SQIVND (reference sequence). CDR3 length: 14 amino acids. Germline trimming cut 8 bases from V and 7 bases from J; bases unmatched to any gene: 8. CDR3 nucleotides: TGTGCCAGTGGGCGGACAGGGGGGAGGAATGAGCAGTTCTTC. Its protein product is CASGRTGGRNEQFF.

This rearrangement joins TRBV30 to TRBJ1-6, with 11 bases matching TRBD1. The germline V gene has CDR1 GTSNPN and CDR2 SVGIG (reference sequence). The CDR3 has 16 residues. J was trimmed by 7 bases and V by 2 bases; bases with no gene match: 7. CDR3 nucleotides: TGTGCCTGGAGTCCTGAATGGGACAGGGGGAATTCACCCCTCCACTTT. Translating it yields CAWSPEWDRGNSPLHF.

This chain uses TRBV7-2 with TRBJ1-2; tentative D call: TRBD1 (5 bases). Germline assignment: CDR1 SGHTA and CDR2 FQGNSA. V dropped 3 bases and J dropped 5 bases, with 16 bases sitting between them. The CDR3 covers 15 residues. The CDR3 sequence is CASSLGGRGLYGYTF. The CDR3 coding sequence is TGTGCCAGCAGCTTGGGGGGAAGGGGTTTGTATGGCTACACCTTC.

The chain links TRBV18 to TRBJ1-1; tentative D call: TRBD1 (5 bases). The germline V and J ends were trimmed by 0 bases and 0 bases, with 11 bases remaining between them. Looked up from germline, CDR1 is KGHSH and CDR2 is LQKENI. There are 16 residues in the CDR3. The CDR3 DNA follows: TGTGCCAGCTCACCACCCGCAGGGTCCATGAACACTGAAGCTTTCTTT. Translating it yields CASSPPAGSMNTEAFF. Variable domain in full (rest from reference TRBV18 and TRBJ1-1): NAGVMQNPRHLVRRRGQEARLRCSPMKGHSHVYWYRQLPEEGLKFMVYLQKENIIDESGMPKERFSAEFPKEGPSILRIQQVVRGDSAAYFCASSPPAGSMNTEAFFGQGTRLTVV.

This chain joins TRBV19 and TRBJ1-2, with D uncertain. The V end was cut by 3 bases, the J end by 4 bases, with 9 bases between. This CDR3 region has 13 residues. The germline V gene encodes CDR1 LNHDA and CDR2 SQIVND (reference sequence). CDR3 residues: CASSIEVFYGYTF. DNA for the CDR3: TGTGCCAGTAGTATTGAGGTTTTCTATGGCTACACCTTC.

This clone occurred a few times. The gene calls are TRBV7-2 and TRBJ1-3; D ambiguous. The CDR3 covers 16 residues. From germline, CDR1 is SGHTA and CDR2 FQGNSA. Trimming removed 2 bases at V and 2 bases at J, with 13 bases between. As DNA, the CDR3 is TGTGCCAGCAGCTTACTACAGAAGACCGCTGGAAACACCATATATTTT. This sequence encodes CASSLLQKTAGNTIYF.